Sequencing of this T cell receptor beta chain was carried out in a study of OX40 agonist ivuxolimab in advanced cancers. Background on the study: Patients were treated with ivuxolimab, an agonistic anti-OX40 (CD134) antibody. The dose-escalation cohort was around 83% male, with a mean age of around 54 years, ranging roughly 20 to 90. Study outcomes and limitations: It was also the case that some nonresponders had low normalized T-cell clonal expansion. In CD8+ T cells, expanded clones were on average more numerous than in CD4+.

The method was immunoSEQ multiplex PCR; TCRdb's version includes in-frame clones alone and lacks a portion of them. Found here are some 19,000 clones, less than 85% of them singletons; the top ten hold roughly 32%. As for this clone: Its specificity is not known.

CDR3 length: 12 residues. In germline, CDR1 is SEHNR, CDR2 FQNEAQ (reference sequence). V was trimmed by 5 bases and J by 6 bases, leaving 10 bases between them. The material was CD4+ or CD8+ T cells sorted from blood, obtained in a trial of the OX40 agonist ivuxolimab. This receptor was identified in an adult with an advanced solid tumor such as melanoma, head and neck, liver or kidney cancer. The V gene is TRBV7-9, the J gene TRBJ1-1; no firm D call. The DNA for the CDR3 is TGTGCCAGCAGCCTCGAGTGCGCTGAAGCTTTCTTT. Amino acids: CASSLECAEAFF.